This T cell receptor (beta chain) was recorded in a study of molecular identifiers for immune sequencing clone quantification. Study-wide results and limits: Clone sizes could be underestimated for highly expanded clones when identical TCR molecules share a barcode.

MiXCR was run by TCRdb on the PCR reads, yielding one entry per CDR3 protein. The table shows approximately 680,000 distinct CDR3 sequences, with around 25% occurring only once. About this clonotype itself: Its antigen is still unknown.

The CDR3 consists of 13 residues. Looked up from germline, CDR1 is SNHLY and CDR2 is FYNNEI. V lost 2 bases, J lost 3 bases, and 6 bases lay in between. This chain links TRBV2 with TRBJ2-3; D gene ambiguous. Sequencing used naive CD8+ T cells from blood, with Jurkat cell RNA spiked in. Subset given: FACS-sorted CD8+CD4-CCR7+CD45RA+ naive T cells. This sequence originates from a human donor in good health. Some libraries in this study had Jurkat cell RNA spiked in. CDR3 in DNA: TGTGCCAGCAGTGAATTTCGAACAGATACGCAGTATTTT. Translating gives CASSEFRTDTQYF.